This TCR beta chain was found in a study of blood T cell repertoires in COVID-19. Per the study methods: Estimates of nucleated cell counts were drawn from the amplification of reference gene primers. TCRdb's table, derived via immunoSEQ multiplex PCR, lists solely in-frame clones and lacks some. Clone size and the V and J calls come from that table; the DNA yielded D and trimming. This sample has approximately 250,000 clones, with around four fifths found just once. The CDR3 contains 15 residues. The trim removed 8 bases at V and 1 base at J, leaving 10 bases unmatched. From germline, CDR1 is SNHLY and CDR2 FYNNEI.

The source material was peripheral blood. This receptor was identified in a man in his 60s who had recovered from COVID-19. V is TRBV2 and J is TRBJ1-1, with TRBD1 matching 7 bases. The CDR3 reads CASGRRQGSNTEAFF. CDR3 nucleotide sequence: TGTGCCAGCGGAAGACGACAGGGATCGAACACTGAAGCTTTCTTT.